Sequencing of this T cell receptor (beta chain) was carried out in a study of OX40 agonist ivuxolimab in advanced cancers. Study background: Administration of intravenous ivuxolimab to patients occurred every 2 weeks at 0.01 to 10 mg/kg. Findings and caveats of the study: Partial responders at 0.1-3.0 mg/kg had among the lowest clonal expansion. CD8+ T cells averaged more expanded clones than CD4+. At 0.1 to 3.0 mg/kg and by week 6, clonal expansion occurred in CD4+ and CD8+ blood T cells.

Libraries were prepared by immunoSEQ multiplex PCR; TCRdb keeps only in-frame clonotypes and omits some of them. The repertoire has 35,000 to 40,000 clones, around 80% of them found once; the top ten carry around 18%. Trimming shortened V by 5 bases and J by 6 bases, and 11 bases separated the two germline ends. Germline V CDR1 and CDR2: DFQATT, SNEGSKA (reference sequence). The CDR3 length is 11 residues. Regarding this clone: Its antigen is unknown.

The sample was CD4+ or CD8+ T cells sorted from blood, taken in a trial of the OX40 agonist ivuxolimab. The chain couples TRBV20-1 to TRBJ2-7; a possible D gene is TRBD2 (6 bases). The sequence derives from an adult with an advanced solid tumor such as melanoma, head and neck, liver or kidney cancer. CDR3 protein: CSAQLALEQYF. The CDR3, as DNA: TGCAGTGCTCAACTAGCTCTCGAGCAGTACTTC.